Listed below are T cell receptor beta chains from one sample, sequenced in a study of T cell responses to AZD1222 COVID-19 vaccine. Clones were read by immunoSEQ multiplex PCR, and TCRdb kept only the in-frame ones, dropping some. The sample has about 120,000 clones, 90% seen once. The sequencing here drew on peripheral blood, taken on day 0 of AZD1222 vaccination. The receptors shown here come from an adult in good health. CDR3s include the opening cysteine and the closing phenylalanine or tryptophan. D genes are given only for firm matches. Not all rows give a size; the values are once, few, many and, for expanded clones, a class.

V,size,D,J,DNA,CDR3
TRBV9,.,.,TRBJ2-5,TGTGCCAGCAGCGTAGTTGAGGGAGGCGGGGAGACCCAGTACTTC,CASSVVEGGGETQYF
TRBV7-6,.,.,TRBJ2-2,TGTGCCAGCACCAAGAACACCGGGGAGCTGTTTTTT,CASTKNTGELFF
TRBV27,.,TRBD1,TRBJ1-6,TGTGCCAGCACGGGGACAGGGGCATTTAATTCACCCCTCCACTTT,CASTGTGAFNSPLHF
TRBV7-2,.,TRBD2,TRBJ2-7,TGTGCCAGCAGACCTCCGGGACTAGCGACCTACGAGCAGTACTTC,CASRPPGLATYEQYF
TRBV24-1,.,TRBD1,TRBJ1-4,TGTGCCACCAGTGATGGCCCCCGGACAGGGGACGAAAAACTGTTTTTT,CATSDGPRTGDEKLFF
TRBV9,.,.,TRBJ2-2,TGTGCCAGCAGCACAGGGATCAGGTTCAACACCGGGGAGCTGTTTTTT,CASSTGIRFNTGELFF
TRBV24-1,.,.,TRBJ2-7,TGTGCCACCAGTGATCCTGGGTCGGACGAGCAGTACTTC,CATSDPGSDEQYF
TRBV7-9,.,TRBD2,TRBJ2-3,TGTGCCAGCAGCTCCCGACTAGCGGGGGTGACAGATACGCAGTATTTT,CASSSRLAGVTDTQYF
TRBV6-5,.,.,TRBJ2-4,TGTGCCAGCAAGGCTGGGGCCAAAAACATTCAGTACTTC,CASKAGAKNIQYF
TRBV7-2,.,.,TRBJ2-1,TGTGCCAGCAGCTTAGTACTCGGGGGTGATGAGCAGTTCTTC,CASSLVLGGDEQFF
TRBV30,.,TRBD2,TRBJ2-7,TGTGCCACCCATAAAACTAGCGGGGACTACGAGCAGTACTTC,CATHKTSGDYEQYF
TRBV6-5,few,TRBD1,TRBJ2-3,TGTGCCAGCGGGGGACAGTCCATAGATACGCAGTATTTT,CASGGQSIDTQYF
TRBV29-1,few,.,TRBJ2-4,TGCAGCGTCGAGGGGGGGGTGGCCAAAAACATTCAGTACTTC,CSVEGGVAKNIQYF
TRBV10-3,.,TRBD1,TRBJ2-7,TGTGCCATCAGTGAGTCGAGGGACAGGGGGTTCCACGAGCAGTACTTC,CAISESRDRGFHEQYF
TRBV10-2,.,.,TRBJ1-5,TGCGCCAGCAGTGAGTCGAGCAGGCAGCCCCAGCATTTT,CASSESSRQPQHF